The rows below give T cell receptor beta chains drawn from one sample of a study of tumor-infiltrating lymphocytes in localized non-small cell lung cancer. Method: immunoSEQ multiplex PCR; TCRdb's copy keeps in-frame clones and lacks some. The top ten clones hold more than 15% of a sample with about 6,400 clones, about 79% of them seen once. Sequenced input: uninvolved lung tissue not adjacent to the tumor. The origin of the receptors is a human donor with non-small cell lung cancer. CDR3s include the opening cysteine and the closing phenylalanine or tryptophan. The order of the fields is J gene, clone size, V gene, D gene, CDR3 protein, CDR3 DNA. A D gene is named only where the DNA matches it firmly. Rows may omit the clone size; those that give it use once, few, many or a size class.

j_call: TRBJ2-7; clone_size: -; v_call: TRBV7-6; d_call: TRBD2; cdr3_aa: CASSLSSGGYEQYF; cdr3_nt: TGTGCCAGCAGCTTATCTAGCGGGGGCTACGAGCAGTACTTC
j_call: TRBJ2-7; clone_size: -; v_call: TRBV30; d_call: -; cdr3_aa: CAWTRKGAYEQYF; cdr3_nt: TGTGCCTGGACCCGAAAGGGAGCCTACGAGCAGTACTTC
j_call: TRBJ2-1; clone_size: -; v_call: TRBV7-3; d_call: TRBD2; cdr3_aa: CASSLAGGRYNEQFF; cdr3_nt: TGTGCCAGCAGCTTAGCGGGAGGCCGGTACAATGAGCAGTTCTTC
j_call: TRBJ1-4; clone_size: -; v_call: TRBV9; d_call: -; cdr3_aa: CASSFLAGTNEKLFF; cdr3_nt: TGTGCCAGCAGCTTCCTTGCAGGGACTAATGAAAAACTGTTTTTT
j_call: TRBJ1-1; clone_size: -; v_call: TRBV10-1; d_call: -; cdr3_aa: CASTPQSGEAFF; cdr3_nt: TGCGCCAGCACCCCCCAATCGGGTGAAGCTTTCTTT
j_call: TRBJ1-1; clone_size: -; v_call: TRBV18; d_call: -; cdr3_aa: CASSLPGSVAEAFF; cdr3_nt: TGTGCCAGCTCACTACCGGGTTCGGTCGCTGAAGCTTTCTTT
j_call: TRBJ2-1; clone_size: -; v_call: TRBV28; d_call: TRBD1; cdr3_aa: CASSPARLDRTYPSYNEQFF; cdr3_nt: TGTGCCAGCAGCCCAGCGCGATTGGACAGGACTTATCCTTCCTACAATGAGCAGTTCTTC
j_call: TRBJ2-2; clone_size: -; v_call: TRBV7-3; d_call: -; cdr3_aa: CASSFLANTGELFF; cdr3_nt: TGTGCCAGCAGCTTCCTCGCGAACACCGGGGAGCTGTTTTTT
j_call: TRBJ2-2; clone_size: -; v_call: TRBV29-1; d_call: TRBD2; cdr3_aa: CSVAASGRWVTGELFF; cdr3_nt: TGCAGCGTGGCGGCTAGCGGGAGATGGGTGACCGGGGAGCTGTTTTTT
j_call: TRBJ2-5; clone_size: -; v_call: TRBV7-9; d_call: -; cdr3_aa: CASSFPGLVQETQYF; cdr3_nt: TGTGCCAGCAGCTTCCCCGGACTGGTGCAAGAGACCCAGTACTTC
j_call: TRBJ1-5; clone_size: -; v_call: TRBV6-1; d_call: -; cdr3_aa: CAASEGTPYQPQHF; cdr3_nt: TGTGCCGCCTCTGAGGGCACCCCGTATCAGCCCCAGCATTTT
j_call: TRBJ2-1; clone_size: few; v_call: TRBV19; d_call: -; cdr3_aa: CASSIRRDSYNEQFF; cdr3_nt: TGTGCCAGTAGTATTAGGCGGGACTCCTACAATGAGCAGTTCTTC
j_call: TRBJ1-2; clone_size: -; v_call: TRBV5-6; d_call: -; cdr3_aa: CASSSRLFYGYTF; cdr3_nt: TGTGCCAGCAGCTCCCGTCTTTTCTATGGCTACACCTTC
j_call: TRBJ2-1; clone_size: large; v_call: TRBV6-1; d_call: TRBD2; cdr3_aa: CASSFGTSGFNEQFF; cdr3_nt: TGTGCCAGCAGTTTCGGGACTAGCGGGTTCAATGAGCAGTTCTTC
j_call: TRBJ1-1; clone_size: -; v_call: TRBV10-3; d_call: -; cdr3_aa: CAISEGQLNTEAFF; cdr3_nt: TGTGCCATCAGCGAAGGACAGCTGAACACTGAAGCTTTCTTT
j_call: TRBJ1-2; clone_size: -; v_call: TRBV27; d_call: -; cdr3_aa: CASSLAGTYGYTF; cdr3_nt: TGTGCCAGCAGTTTGGCAGGGACCTATGGCTACACCTTC
j_call: TRBJ2-7; clone_size: few; v_call: TRBV5-1; d_call: -; cdr3_aa: CASKSGVTSYEQYF; cdr3_nt: TGCGCCAGCAAGTCAGGGGTTACCTCCTACGAGCAGTACTTC
j_call: TRBJ1-2; clone_size: -; v_call: TRBV7-9; d_call: TRBD1; cdr3_aa: CASSYGQGAFDGYTF; cdr3_nt: TGTGCCAGCAGCTACGGACAGGGGGCTTTCGATGGCTACACCTTC
j_call: TRBJ1-1; clone_size: -; v_call: TRBV29-1; d_call: -; cdr3_aa: CSVGGGMNTEAFF; cdr3_nt: TGCAGCGTTGGGGGGGGGATGAACACTGAAGCTTTCTTT
j_call: TRBJ2-7; clone_size: -; v_call: TRBV5-4; d_call: -; cdr3_aa: CASSSRDNYEQYF; cdr3_nt: TGTGCCAGCAGCTCCCGGGACAACTACGAGCAGTACTTC
j_call: TRBJ1-2; clone_size: -; v_call: TRBV7-2; d_call: -; cdr3_aa: CASSLGTAIIRDGYTF; cdr3_nt: TGTGCCAGCAGCTTAGGAACAGCCATTATAAGGGATGGCTACACCTTC
j_call: TRBJ2-1; clone_size: -; v_call: TRBV7-8; d_call: TRBD2; cdr3_aa: CASSPGLNGRSYNEQFF; cdr3_nt: TGTGCCAGCAGCCCGGGGTTGAACGGGAGGTCCTACAATGAGCAGTTCTTC
j_call: TRBJ2-1; clone_size: -; v_call: TRBV7-2; d_call: TRBD2; cdr3_aa: CASSTTSGLYNEQFF; cdr3_nt: TGTGCCAGCAGCACGACTAGCGGACTTTACAATGAGCAGTTCTTC
j_call: TRBJ2-7; clone_size: -; v_call: TRBV9; d_call: -; cdr3_aa: CASSVGGQTYEQYF; cdr3_nt: TGTGCCAGCAGCGTAGGGGGACAAACCTACGAGCAGTACTTC
j_call: TRBJ2-7; clone_size: -; v_call: TRBV5-5; d_call: TRBD2; cdr3_aa: CASSLGTSLNYEQYF; cdr3_nt: TGTGCCAGCAGCTTAGGGACTAGCCTTAACTACGAGCAGTACTTC
j_call: TRBJ2-5; clone_size: -; v_call: TRBV7-8; d_call: TRBD2; cdr3_aa: CASSPRRAGDQETQYF; cdr3_nt: TGTGCCAGCAGCCCGAGACGGGCGGGGGACCAAGAGACCCAGTACTTC
j_call: TRBJ2-7; clone_size: -; v_call: TRBV9; d_call: -; cdr3_aa: CASSVALFAEQYF; cdr3_nt: TGTGCCAGCAGCGTAGCTCTATTTGCCGAGCAGTACTTC
j_call: TRBJ2-3; clone_size: -; v_call: TRBV7-9; d_call: TRBD2; cdr3_aa: CASRSTSGGDHDTQYF; cdr3_nt: TGTGCCAGCAGATCGACTAGCGGGGGGGATCACGATACGCAGTATTTT
j_call: TRBJ1-5; clone_size: -; v_call: TRBV2; d_call: -; cdr3_aa: CASSAGGGRQPQHF; cdr3_nt: TGTGCCAGCAGCGCCGGGGGGGGCCGGCAGCCCCAGCATTTT